This T cell receptor (beta chain) came from a study of beta chain features in type 1 diabetes. This clone has only a few counts. This sample also contains other DNA sequences that code for the same CDR3. CDR3 length: 12 amino acids. With V trimmed by 6 bases and J by 4 bases, 4 bases remained unmatched. Germline lookup yields CDR1 SQVTM and CDR2 ANQGSEA. Of the isolated RNA, all was reverse transcribed, and so the sequenced material was expressed TCRB transcripts. Sequencing was performed with immunoSEQ multiplex PCR; in TCRdb, only in-frame clones are kept and a portion is missing. The repertoire includes roughly 500,000 clones, around 28% of them detected once, and 0.05% to 0.065% sits in the top ten.

The TCR originated in a man younger than 35 in good health. The sequencing input was naive CD4+ T cells from blood. The chain carries TRBV29-1 and TRBJ1-2; TRBD1 matches at 8 bases. The CDR3 here is CSVGQGGYGYTF. The CDR3 DNA reads TGCAGCGTAGGACAGGGTGGCTATGGCTACACCTTC.